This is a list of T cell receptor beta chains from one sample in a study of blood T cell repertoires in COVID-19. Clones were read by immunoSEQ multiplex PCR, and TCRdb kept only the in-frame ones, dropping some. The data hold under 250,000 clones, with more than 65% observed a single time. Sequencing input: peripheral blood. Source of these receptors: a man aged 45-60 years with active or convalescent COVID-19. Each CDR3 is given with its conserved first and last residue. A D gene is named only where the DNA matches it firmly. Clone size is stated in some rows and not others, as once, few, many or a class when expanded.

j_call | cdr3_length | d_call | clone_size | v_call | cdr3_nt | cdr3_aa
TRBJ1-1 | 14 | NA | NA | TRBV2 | TGTGCCAGCAGTGTACAGGTGCTGAACACTGAAGCTTTCTTT | CASSVQVLNTEAFF
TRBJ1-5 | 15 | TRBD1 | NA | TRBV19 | TGTGCCAGTAGCCATTACGGGACAGGGAATCAGCCCCAGCATTTT | CASSHYGTGNQPQHF
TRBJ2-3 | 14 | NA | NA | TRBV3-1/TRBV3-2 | TGTGCCAGCAGCCAATGGAGAGACACAGATACGCAGTATTTT | CASSQWRDTDTQYF
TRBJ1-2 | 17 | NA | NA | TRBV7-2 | TGTGCCAGCAGCTCTCGGCTACAGGTGTTAAAACTCTATGGCTACACCTTC | CASSSRLQVLKLYGYTF
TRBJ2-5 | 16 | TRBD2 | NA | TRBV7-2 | TGTGCCAGCAGCTTAGAACGGACGGCAGCGGGAGAGGTCCAGTACTTC | CASSLERTAAGEVQYF
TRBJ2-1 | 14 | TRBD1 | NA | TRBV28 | TGTGCCAGCAGCAGTCCCGGGACAGGGTATGAGCAGTTCTTC | CASSSPGTGYEQFF
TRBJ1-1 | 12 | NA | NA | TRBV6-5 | TGTGCCAGCAGCTCAGGGTCAGCGGAAGCTTTCTTT | CASSSGSAEAFF
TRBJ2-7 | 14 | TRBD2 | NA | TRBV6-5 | TGTGCCAGCACGCGGGGGACTAGCTCCTACGAGCAGTACTTC | CASTRGTSSYEQYF
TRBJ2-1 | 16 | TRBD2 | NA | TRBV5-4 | TGTGCCAGCAGCTTGGGCAGCGGGGCCCTATACAATGAGCAGTTCTTC | CASSLGSGALYNEQFF
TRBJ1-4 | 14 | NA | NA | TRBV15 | TGTGCCACCTCCCGAGAGGACTATTATGAAAAACTGTTTTTT | CATSREDYYEKLFF
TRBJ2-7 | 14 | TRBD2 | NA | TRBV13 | TGTGCCAGCAGCGCGGGACTAGCGGGAGGCGAGCAGTACTTC | CASSAGLAGGEQYF
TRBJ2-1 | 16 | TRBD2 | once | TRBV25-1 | TGTGCCAGCAGGGGACTAGCGGCTAACTCCTACAATGAGCAGTTCTTC | CASRGLAANSYNEQFF
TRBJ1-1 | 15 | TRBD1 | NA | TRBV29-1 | TGCAGCGTTGACTCGGGACAGGGGAAGAACACTGAAGCTTTCTTT | CSVDSGQGKNTEAFF
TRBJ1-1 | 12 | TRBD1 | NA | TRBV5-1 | TGCGCCAGCAGCTCAGGGGGCATGAATTCTTTCTTT | CASSSGGMNSFF
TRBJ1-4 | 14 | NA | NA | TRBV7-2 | TGTGCCAGCAGCTTTCAGGTTTCAAATGAAAAACTGTTTTTT | CASSFQVSNEKLFF
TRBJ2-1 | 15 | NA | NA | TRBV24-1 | TGTGCCACCAGTGATACAGGGATGGGGGACAATGAGCAGTTCTTC | CATSDTGMGDNEQFF
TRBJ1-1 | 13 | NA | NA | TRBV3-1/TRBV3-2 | TGTGCCAGCAGCCAAGTCGGTGGGCGGAGGGCTTTCTTT | CASSQVGGRRAFF
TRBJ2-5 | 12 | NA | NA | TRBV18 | TGTGCCAGCTCACCGTTGAGGGAGACCCAGTACTTC | CASSPLRETQYF
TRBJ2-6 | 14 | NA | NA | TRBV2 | TGTGCCAGCAGAGACAACTCTGGGGCCAACGTCCTGACTTTC | CASRDNSGANVLTF
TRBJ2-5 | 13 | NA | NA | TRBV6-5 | TGTGCCAGCAGCCGACTGATCTTGGAGACCCAGTACTTC | CASSRLILETQYF
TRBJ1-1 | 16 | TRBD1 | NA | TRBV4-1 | TGCGCCAGCAGCCAAGGACACGGACAGGGGGACACTGAAGCTTTCTTT | CASSQGHGQGDTEAFF
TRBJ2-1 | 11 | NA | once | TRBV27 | TGTGCCAGCAGCACCTACAATGAGCAGTTCTTC | CASSTYNEQFF
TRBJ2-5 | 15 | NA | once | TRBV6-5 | TGTGCCAGCAGTACCGTCCGGGCAGGGCGGGAGACCCAGTACTTC | CASSTVRAGRETQYF
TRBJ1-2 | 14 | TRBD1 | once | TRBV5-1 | TGCGCCAGCAGCCCGGGGACAGGTCAAGATGGCTACACCTTC | CASSPGTGQDGYTF
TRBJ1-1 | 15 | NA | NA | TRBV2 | TGTGCCAGCAGGGGAAACAGGTTTCGGGACACTGAAGCTTTCTTT | CASRGNRFRDTEAFF
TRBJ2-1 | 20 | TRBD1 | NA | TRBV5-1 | TGCGCCAGCAGCCCCCCCCTTAGGACAGGGGGTTCATTCGGGGGGAATGAGCAGTTCTTC | CASSPPLRTGGSFGGNEQFF
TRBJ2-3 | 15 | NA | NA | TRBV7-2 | TGTGCCAGCAGCCGGACCCTAGGGGTAACAGATACGCAGTATTTT | CASSRTLGVTDTQYF
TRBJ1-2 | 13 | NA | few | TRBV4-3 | TGCGCCAGCAGCCAAGTCGCGGGGGATGGCTACACCTTC | CASSQVAGDGYTF
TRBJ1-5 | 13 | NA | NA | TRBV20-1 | TGCAGTGCTAGTAGCACTAGCAATCAGCCCCAGCATTTT | CSASSTSNQPQHF
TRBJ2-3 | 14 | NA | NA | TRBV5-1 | TGCGCCAGCGGGGAGGGAGGGGGTGAAGATACGCAGTATTTT | CASGEGGGEDTQYF
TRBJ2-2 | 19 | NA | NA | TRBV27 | TGTGCCAGCAGTGTTGCCGTCTCTTGGGGGGGGCTTAACACCGGGGAGCTGTTTTTT | CASSVAVSWGGLNTGELFF
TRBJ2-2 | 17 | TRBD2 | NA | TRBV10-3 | TGTGCCATCAGAATGACTAGCGGGGGCCCGAACACCGGGGAGCTGTTTTTT | CAIRMTSGGPNTGELFF
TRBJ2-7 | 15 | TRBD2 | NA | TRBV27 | TGTGCCAGCAGTGTAGCGGGAGAGGGTGTGAACGAGCAGTACTTC | CASSVAGEGVNEQYF
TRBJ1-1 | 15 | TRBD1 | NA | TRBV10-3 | TGTGCCATCGGCCAGACAGGGAAGTTGAACACTGAAGCTTTCTTT | CAIGQTGKLNTEAFF
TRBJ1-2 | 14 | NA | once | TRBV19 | TGTGCCAGTAGTAGGGGAGGCCCCTTCTATGGCTACACCTTC | CASSRGGPFYGYTF
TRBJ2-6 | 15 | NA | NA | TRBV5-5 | TGTGCCAGCACCCATCTGAGCTCTGGGGCCAACGTCCTGACTTTC | CASTHLSSGANVLTF
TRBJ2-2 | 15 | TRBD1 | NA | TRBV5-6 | TGTGCCAGCAGCTCCGGGACAGTGAACACCGGGGAGCTGTTTTTT | CASSSGTVNTGELFF
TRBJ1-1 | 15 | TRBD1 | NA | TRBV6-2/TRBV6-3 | TGTGCCAGCAGTTACGAGGGGGCCCTGAACACTGAAGCTTTCTTT | CASSYEGALNTEAFF
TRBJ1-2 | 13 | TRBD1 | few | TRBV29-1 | TGCAGCGTGGACAGGGCCACTAACTATGGCTACACCTTC | CSVDRATNYGYTF
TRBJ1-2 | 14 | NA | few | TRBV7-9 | TGTGCCAGCAGCTTTTCAGGGGTATTGTATGGCTACACCTTC | CASSFSGVLYGYTF
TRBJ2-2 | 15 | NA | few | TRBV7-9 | TGTGCCAGCAGCTTATATGCGGGGAACACCGGGGAGCTGTTTTTT | CASSLYAGNTGELFF
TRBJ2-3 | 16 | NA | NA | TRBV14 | TGTGCCAGCGCAGGGATTCGGGGGGCGCGGGCAGATACGCAGTATTTT | CASAGIRGARADTQYF
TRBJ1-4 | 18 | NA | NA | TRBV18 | TGTGCCAGCTCTCCGATTATGATATTCGACTCAACTAATGAAAAACTGTTTTTT | CASSPIMIFDSTNEKLFF
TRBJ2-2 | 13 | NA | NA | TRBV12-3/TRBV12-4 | TGTGCCAGCAGTTTAACAGGGCTCGGGGAGCTGTTTTTT | CASSLTGLGELFF
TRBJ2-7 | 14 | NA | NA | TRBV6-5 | TGTGCCAGCAGGACAGGACCGGGGACCTACGAGCAGTACTTC | CASRTGPGTYEQYF
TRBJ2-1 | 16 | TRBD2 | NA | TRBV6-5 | TGTGCCAGCAGTTACTCGGGAGGGACCTCCTACAATGAGCAGTTCTTC | CASSYSGGTSYNEQFF
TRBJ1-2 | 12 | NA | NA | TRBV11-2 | TGTGCCAGCAGCTCGATACAGGGTGGCTACACCTTC | CASSSIQGGYTF
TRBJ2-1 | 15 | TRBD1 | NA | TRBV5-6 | TGTGCCAGCAGCGTAGGGACAGGGGATTACAATGAGCAGTTCTTC | CASSVGTGDYNEQFF
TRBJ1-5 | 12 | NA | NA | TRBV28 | TGTGCCAGCAGTTCCGCAGTACAGCCCCAGCATTTT | CASSSAVQPQHF
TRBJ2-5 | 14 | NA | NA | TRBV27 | TGTGCCAGCAGTCCCAGGGGCCCCCAAGAGACCCAGTACTTC | CASSPRGPQETQYF
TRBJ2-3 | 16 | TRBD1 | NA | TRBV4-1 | TGCGCCAGCAGCCAAGGCCGACAGGGAAGGGCAGATACGCAGTATTTT | CASSQGRQGRADTQYF